This TCR beta chain came from a study of human T cells and chemical hapten exposure (dated by TCRdb to about 2021). Study-level background: For sensitization, 2% DPC in acetone was applied to a roughly 2 cm by roughly 2 cm area of upper inner arm skin. The mostly female patient cohort included alopecia areata with under or over 50% scalp involvement, alopecia totalis and alopecia universalis. Libraries were pooled for sequencing, and per-sample TCR yields varied mainly because of small differences in library volumes within the pool. Throughout the approximately 25-week study period, patients were also given weekly therapeutic DPC doses on the scalp. Patient blood was sampled pre-sensitization (week 0) and at 2, 6 and about 24 weeks after DPC sensitization. The study tracked peripheral blood TCR repertoire changes in vivo during primary and secondary sensitization to the hapten diphenylcyclopropenone (DPC) in alopecia patients. Patch testing was done on the upper back using Finn chambers containing 0.01% DPC, and results were scored after 6 days according to International Contact Dermatitis Research Group standards. Around 30 alopecia patients provided blood for TCR sequencing at one to four time points (pre-sensitization, 2, 6 and 24 weeks).

The investigation overall reported the following: Compared with pre-sensitization or healthy control sets, expanded TCRs formed significantly more large CDR3 similarity clusters, which is consistent with antigen-driven responses. The number of TCRs above 1 in 1000 frequency did not change with DPC sensitization; there was no evidence of global repertoire structure alterations. Because every patient had alopecia, a presumed autoimmune disease, the patients' immune response might differ from that of healthy individuals. Repeated subsampling changed both the strength of the expansion versus patch-test correlation and the threshold at which the correlation became significant. The number of PT1 expanded TCRs positively correlated with patch test score, significant at thresholds 8, 16 and 32 but not 4.

The junction shows trimming of 7 bases on V and 7 bases on J, plus 14 bases between the germline ends. The germline V gene yields MNHEY for CDR1 and SVGAGI for CDR2. There are 14 amino acids in the CDR3, from cysteine to phenylalanine inclusive. Just the 42-base CDR3 DNA is kept, in frame starting at base 1. What the time point label conveys for this sample: pre-sensitization, week 0. The sample's treatment or condition label, in plain terms: therapeutic diphenylcyclopropenone sensitization with weekly scalp DPC. Blood at each patch-test visit was drawn before the patch test was applied. Patients were considered eligible if aged 18 to 70, diagnosed with alopecia and deemed suitable for DPC therapy, and patients were excluded if pregnant. Total RNA was isolated from unfractionated whole blood collected in Tempus Blood RNA tubes. This clonotype has a handful of counts. Its antigen is still unknown. The input lacks base qualities; no much larger clone sits a single base away.

Receptors were amplified or captured by RACE. The reads were generated on a NextSeq 500. During library preparation, unique molecular identifiers were attached to individual cDNA molecules so that TCRs could be counted in a quantitative, reproducible way. Both TCR alpha and TCR beta chains were sequenced from each blood RNA sample. As for the authors' bioinformatics: Samples had a median of roughly 98,000 TCRs, with a range from about 23,224 to 750,000. The Decombinator software suite was used to annotate V, J and CDR3 in the TCR reads. Every sample was subsampled to the same number of TCRs (28,000) for the PS versus PT1 abundance plots. TCRs were defined as expanded if absent before sensitization and observed at least eight times at the 2-week time point. TCRdb reprocessing: public reads trimmed at Q25 with fastp, clones called with MiXCR, in-frame beta chains kept. All rows with the same CDR3 protein become a single entry with the most common DNA and genes. These V and J calls originate from TCRdb's pipeline instead of the authors' own analysis. The sample yields 200,000 to 300,000 distinct CDR3 sequences; about 9.4% were counted once. The ten largest make up 2% to 3% of the sample.

The sample consisted of whole blood, taken in connection with sensitization to the hapten diphenylcyclopropenone (DPC). Here the chain combines TRBV6-5 and TRBJ1-6; the D gene remains uncertain. The TCR sequence derives from a middle-aged woman with alopecia areata. Some clones in this sample may be carry-over from other donors' samples. The CDR3 region: CASTRVVGNSPLHF. The DNA reads TGTGCCAGCACTAGAGTAGTTGGAAATTCACCCCTCCACTTT.